The 14 T cell receptor beta chains below were found in one sample sequenced in a study of cytomegalovirus exposure and HLA in healthy donors. The PCR made use of 60 Vbeta and 13 Jbeta primers. Here immunoSEQ multiplex PCR was the method, and the copy in TCRdb shows in-frame clones only, minus some. Seen here are fewer than 200,000 clones, roughly 72% observed once, and the top ten hold over 6%. Sequenced sample: PBMCs. The receptors shown here come from a man in his forties in good health and CMV-seropositive.

The rearrangement joins TRBV9 to TRBJ1-2; 7 bases map to TRBD1. With 0 bases clipped from V and 6 bases from J, the junction kept 11 bases outside the gene matches. Germline loops: CDR1 SGDLS, CDR2 YYNGEE. The CDR3 has 16 residues. For the CDR3, the DNA is TGTGCCAGCAGCGTAGAAGGCCGGGACAGAATCCATGGCTACACCTTC. As protein: CASSVEGRDRIHGYTF. The whole variable domain, remainder taken from reference TRBV9 and TRBJ1-2, is DSGVTQTPKHLITATGQRVTLRCSPRSGDLSVYWYQQSLDQGLQFLIQYYNGEERAKGNILERFSAQQFPDLHSELNLSSLELGDSALYFCASSVEGRDRIHGYTFGSGTRLTVV.

The genes are TRBV7-3 and TRBJ2-7; TRBD2 aligns across 10 bases. Per germline, CDR1 SGHTA and CDR2 FQGTGA. The CDR3 sequence is 16 residues long. Trimming took 1 base from V and 5 from J; bases not matched to a gene: 8. The DNA for the CDR3 is TGTGCCAGCAGCTTAAGCAGCGGGGGGGCCGGGAACGAGCAGTACTTC. This translates into CASSLSSGGAGNEQYF.

The chain joins TRBV25-1 to TRBJ2-1; 12 positions agree with TRBD1. This CDR3 has 14 residues. Losses at the gene ends were 2 bases for V and 9 bases for J; bases not matched to a gene: 2. Germline V lookup: CDR1 MGHDK, CDR2 SYGVNS. CDR3 protein: CASSEPGQGAEQFF. CDR3 sequence (DNA): TGTGCCAGCAGTGAACCGGGACAGGGGGCTGAGCAGTTCTTC.

The gene calls are TRBV7-3 and TRBJ1-1; 10 bases are shared with TRBD1. Germline-derived CDR1 and CDR2 are SGHTA and FQGTGA. The CDR3 consists of 15 residues. The trim removed 4 bases at V and 8 bases at J, leaving 10 bases unmatched. The CDR3 DNA follows: TGTGCCAGCAGCTCTCGTGGGACAGGGGCTATGGAAGCTTTCTTT. Its protein product is CASSSRGTGAMEAFF.

As regards this clone: A junction boundary mismatches the germline segment, possibly from a read error. Other nucleotide sequences in the sample specify the same CDR3. This chain links TRBV29-1 with TRBJ2-3; TRBD2 matches at 13 bases. Germline lookup yields CDR1 SQVTM and CDR2 ANQGSEA. This CDR3 comprises 17 residues. The CDR3 bases are TGCAGCGTTGACACTTCACTAGCGGGGGGGTTAACAGATACACAGTATTTT. Its protein is CSVDTSLAGGLTDTQYF.

This clone showed up just a few times. The gene calls are TRBV6-5 and TRBJ2-7; 9 nucleotides match TRBD1. Germline assignment: CDR1 MNHEY and CDR2 SVGAGI. CDR3 length equals 15 residues. The trim removed 6 bases at V and 2 bases at J, leaving 8 bases unmatched. CDR3 nucleotide sequence: TGTGCCAGCAGCTCACAGGGGGCCTTACCCTACGAGCAGTACTTC. This translates into CASSSQGALPYEQYF.

The gene calls are TRBV6-1 and TRBJ2-7; TRBD1 matches at 7 bases. Germline loops: CDR1 MNHNS, CDR2 SASEGT. The CDR3 is made up of 14 amino acids. With V trimmed by 4 bases and J by 2 bases, 5 bases remained unmatched. The chain's CDR3 is CASSVGQITYEQYF. The CDR3 DNA is TGTGCCAGCAGTGTGGGACAGATAACCTACGAGCAGTACTTC.

The chain combines TRBV6-1 with TRBJ2-1; perhaps TRBD2 as D (6 bases). Germline CDR1 MNHNS, CDR2 SASEGT. Trimming shortened V by 4 bases and J by 10 bases, and 17 bases separated the two germline ends. The CDR3 runs 14 residues. This chain's CDR3 is CASSATSRTGEQFF. Written as DNA, the CDR3 is TGTGCCAGCAGTGCAACTAGCAGGACGGGAGAGCAGTTCTTC.

This rearrangement joins TRBV27 to TRBJ1-6; 8 nucleotides match TRBD1. From germline, CDR1 is MNHEY and CDR2 SMNVEV (reference sequence). V lost 4 bases, J lost 0 bases, and 8 bases stayed unmatched. The CDR3 sequence is 18 residues long. CDR3 nucleotides: TGTGCCAGCAGTTCAACAGGGGGAAGGAGCTCCTATAATTCACCCCTCCACTTT. Protein product: CASSSTGGRSSYNSPLHF.

This chain links TRBV27 with TRBJ1-6; 8 bases agree with TRBD1. V lost 0 bases, J lost 7 bases, and 8 bases stayed unmatched. Germline V gene data show CDR1 as MNHEY and CDR2 as SMNVEV (reference sequence). This CDR3 has 17 amino acids. In nucleotides, the CDR3 is TGTGCCAGCAGTTTATCATGGACAGGGTTGGGAAATTCACCCCTCCACTTT. Translating it yields CASSLSWTGLGNSPLHF.

V is TRBV30 and J is TRBJ2-1, with D possibly TRBD1 on 6 matching bases. The CDR3 consists of 15 residues. The germline V and J ends were trimmed by 2 bases and 3 bases, with 14 bases remaining between them. CDR1 is GTSNPN and CDR2 is SVGIG in the germline V gene (reference sequence). The CDR3 nucleotides read TGTGCCTGGAGTCTAGTTACAGGGATCTACAATGAGCAGTTCTTC. Its protein is CAWSLVTGIYNEQFF. Looking up the rest from reference TRBV30 and TRBJ2-1 gives the full variable domain: SQTIHQWPATLVQPVGSPLSLECTVEGTSNPNLYWYRQAAGRGLQLLFYSVGIGQISSEVPQNLSASRPQDRQFILSSKKLLLSDSGFYLCAWSLVTGIYNEQFFGPGTRLTVL.

This clone was seen only a few times. The chain uses TRBV5-1 and TRBJ1-2, with D unresolved. CDR1 and CDR2 (germline): SGHRS, YFSETQ. The CDR3 is 15 residues long. V dropped 0 bases and J dropped 1 base, with 10 bases sitting between them. The CDR3 reads CASSLAERYNYGYTF. In nucleotides, the CDR3 is TGCGCCAGCAGCTTGGCGGAGAGGTATAACTATGGCTACACCTTC.

This clone was counted a few times. This sequence joins TRBV7-3 and TRBJ2-7; 7 nucleotides match TRBD2. With 6 bases clipped from V and 5 bases from J, the junction kept 4 bases outside the gene matches. The CDR3 covers 12 residues. Looked up from germline, CDR1 is SGHTA and CDR2 is FQGTGA. The CDR3 loop reads CASSPGGNEQYF. In DNA form, the CDR3 reads TGTGCCAGCAGTCCCGGGGGGAACGAGCAGTACTTC.

V gene TRBV27 combines with J gene TRBJ1-5; D uncertain. The CDR3 covers 14 residues. CDR1 and CDR2 from the germline V gene are MNHEY and SMNVEV (reference sequence). The ends were cut back, 4 bases at V and 0 bases at J, with 7 bases in the middle. For the CDR3, the DNA is TGTGCCAGCAGTTCCCTCAGTAGCAATCAGCCCCAGCATTTT. Translated: CASSSLSSNQPQHF.